A single TCR beta chain is shown here with its context. Its specificity is unknown. This CDR3 is also generated by other DNA sequences in the sample. Germline V CDR1 and CDR2: KGHSH, LQKENI. Trimming removed 6 bases from V and 7 bases from J; junction bases left unmatched: 6. The CDR3 totals 13 residues. This entry belongs to a study of cytomegalovirus exposure and HLA in healthy donors. Study observations and caveats: It was reportedly the case that the classifier diagnosed cytomegalovirus status with high specificity and sensitivity.

Sequenced by immunoSEQ multiplex PCR; TCRdb stores in-frame clones only, minus some. The sample includes a few hundred thousand clones, around 89% of them seen just once. The chain couples TRBV18 to TRBJ1-5, with 7 bases that match TRBD1. What was sequenced was PBMCs. The sequence was obtained from a woman in her late teens or twenties in good health and CMV-seronegative. CDR3 in DNA: TGTGCCAGCTCGGGGCAGGGGGACCAGCCCCAGCATTTT. Amino acid sequence: CASSGQGDQPQHF.